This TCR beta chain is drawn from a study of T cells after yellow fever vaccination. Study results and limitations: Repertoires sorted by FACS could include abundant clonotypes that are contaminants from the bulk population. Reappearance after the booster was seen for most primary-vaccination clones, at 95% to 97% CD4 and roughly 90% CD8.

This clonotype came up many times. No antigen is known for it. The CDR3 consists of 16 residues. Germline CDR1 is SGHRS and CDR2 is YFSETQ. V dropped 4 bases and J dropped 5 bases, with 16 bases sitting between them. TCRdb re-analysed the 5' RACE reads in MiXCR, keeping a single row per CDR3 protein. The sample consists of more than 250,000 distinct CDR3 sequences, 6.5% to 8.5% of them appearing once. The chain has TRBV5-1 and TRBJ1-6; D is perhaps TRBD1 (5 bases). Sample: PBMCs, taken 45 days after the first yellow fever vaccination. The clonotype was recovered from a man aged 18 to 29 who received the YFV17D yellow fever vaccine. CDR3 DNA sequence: TGCGCCAGCAGCGCCTACTCCGGGGGGGATAATTCACCCCTCCACTTT. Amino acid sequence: CASSAYSGGDNSPLHF.